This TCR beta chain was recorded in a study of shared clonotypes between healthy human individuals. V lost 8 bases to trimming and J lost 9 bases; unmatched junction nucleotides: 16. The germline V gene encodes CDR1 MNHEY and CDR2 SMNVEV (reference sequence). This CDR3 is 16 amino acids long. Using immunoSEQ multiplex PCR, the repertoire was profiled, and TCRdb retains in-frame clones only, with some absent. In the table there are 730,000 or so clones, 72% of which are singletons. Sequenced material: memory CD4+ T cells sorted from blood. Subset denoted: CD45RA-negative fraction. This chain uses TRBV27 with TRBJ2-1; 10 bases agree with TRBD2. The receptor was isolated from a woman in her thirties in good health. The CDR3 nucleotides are TGTGCCAGCCGAGAACAGCCGGGACTAGCGTTTGGTGAGCAGTTCTTC. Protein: CASREQPGLAFGEQFF.